The source of this T cell receptor (beta chain) is a study of blood T cells in healthy people across ages. Study at large: Per two T cells, about one barcoded beta molecule was captured through template switching.

It was with a sample-barcoded 5' primer and a J-beta primer mix that a second PCR of roughly 6 to 11 cycles was run. Sequencing of every sample gave 2.5 million or more CDR3-containing paired-end reads. TCRdb independently ran MiXCR on the 5' RACE reads; one entry per CDR3 protein. The table shows about 930,000 distinct CDR3 sequences, with 25% to 30% occurring only once. Study-wide findings and caveats: PBMCs that were unsorted prevented a conclusive naive versus antigen-experienced comparison.

The germline V gene encodes CDR1 MNHEY and CDR2 SMNVEV (reference sequence). The J segment lost 2 bases and the V segment lost 2 bases, leaving 7 bases of the junction unmatched. The CDR3 runs 16 residues. A word on this clonotype: Antigen unknown.

The same specimen was also included in a second study, on T cells of mothers and their children. That report adds: Mothers gave over 9 million TCR beta CDR3 reads each, and children 2.5 million to 3 million each.

The chain recombines TRBV27 with TRBJ2-3; TRBD2 matches 7 bases. This receptor was identified in a middle-aged woman in good health. The specimen sequenced was blood. The CDR3 DNA follows: TGTGCCAGCAGTTTAGGGACTATATTAACCACAGATACGCAGTATTTT. It codes for CASSLGTILTTDTQYF.